A single sample is the source of the 16 T cell receptor beta chains below, sequenced in a study of OX40 agonist ivuxolimab in advanced cancers. Assay used: immunoSEQ multiplex PCR; TCRdb lists only in-frame clones, some missing. The repertoire holds about 20,000 clones, with about 87% as singletons. The sequencing used CD4+ or CD8+ T cells sorted from blood, collected in a trial of the OX40 agonist ivuxolimab. Every receptor here comes from an adult with an advanced solid tumor such as melanoma, head and neck, liver or kidney cancer.

Notes on this clone: Germline is not matched at one junction end, which may reflect a read error. The CDR3 spells CASGFLMNTEAFF. The CDR3 DNA is TGTGCCAGCGGCTTTCTGATGAACACTGAAGCTTTCTTT. The chain couples TRBV5-7 to TRBJ1-1, with no clear D. TRBV5-7 is an ORF; its function is uncertain. The length of the CDR3 is 13 residues.

With respect to this clone: An end of the junction differs from the germline gene, which may be a read error. The chain carries TRBV2 and TRBJ1-1; possibly TRBD1 for D (6 bases). CDR3 length: 18 amino acids. Per germline, CDR1 SNHLY and CDR2 FYNNEI. This chain's CDR3 is CASREDGPGANTNTEAFF. CDR3 nucleotide sequence: TGTGCCAGCAGGGAAGACGGTCCGGGGGCGAACACGAACACTGAAGCTTTCTTT.

This chain uses TRBV2 with TRBJ2-3, with 8 bases that match TRBD1. This CDR3 region has 16 residues. Germline V lookup: CDR1 SNHLY, CDR2 FYNNEI. The junction had 9 bases not matched to a gene; V was cut back by 7 bases and J by 0 bases. The CDR3 spells CASNGDRGYSTDTQYF. The CDR3 DNA is TGTGCCAGCAACGGAGACAGGGGATATAGCACAGATACGCAGTATTTT. Based on the CDR3 plus reference TRBV2 and TRBJ2-3, the full variable domain is EPEVTQTPSHQVTQMGQEVILRCVPISNHLYFYWYRQILGQKVEFLVSFYNNEISEKSEIFDDQFSVERPDGSNFTLKIRSTKLEDSAMYFCASNGDRGYSTDTQYFGPGTRLTVL.

The chain couples TRBV27 to TRBJ1-5; D is undetermined. Germline V CDR1 and CDR2: MNHEY, SMNVEV (reference sequence). V was pared by 3 bases and J by 0 bases, with 6 bases between. CDR3 length equals 14 residues. Here the CDR3 reads CASSFWDSNQPQHF. In DNA form, the CDR3 reads TGTGCCAGCAGTTTCTGGGATAGCAATCAGCCCCAGCATTTT.

This chain joins TRBV9 and TRBJ2-5; 12 bases match TRBD1. CDR3 size: 18 residues. The trim removed 3 bases at V and 5 bases at J, leaving 14 bases unmatched. Germline V CDR1 and CDR2: SGDLS, YYNGEE. The DNA of the CDR3 is TGTGCCAGCAGCGGAAGAGGGACAGGGGGCGAGCTACGGGAGACCCAGTACTTC. Translating it yields CASSGRGTGGELRETQYF.

V and J are TRBV5-1 and TRBJ2-7; possibly TRBD1 for D (5 bases). This CDR3 comprises 14 residues. The V and J ends lost 0 bases and 2 bases respectively, with 9 bases between them. Germline CDR1 is SGHRS and CDR2 is YFSETQ. The CDR3 DNA follows: TGCGCCAGCAGCTTGGGGGCAGGGACCTACGAGCAGTACTTC. Translated: CASSLGAGTYEQYF.

This chain links TRBV4-1 with TRBJ2-3, with D uncertain. The ends were cut back, 5 bases at V and 0 bases at J, with 3 bases in the middle. This CDR3 spans 12 amino acids. Germline V CDR1 and CDR2: MGHRA, YSYEKL. The CDR3 reads CASSLSTDTQYF. The DNA for the CDR3 is TGCGCCAGCAGCTTGAGCACAGATACGCAGTATTTT.

This clone turned up a few times. V usage is TRBV5-5 and J usage is TRBJ2-7; no clear D gene. This CDR3 has 12 amino acids. The germline gives CDR1 SGHKS, CDR2 YYEKEE (reference sequence). Trimming left V 4 bases short and J 9 bases short, with 14 bases between. CDR3 loop: CASSGLVSRQYF. The CDR3, as DNA: TGTGCCAGCAGCGGCCTCGTTTCGCGGCAGTACTTC.

V and J are TRBV7-3 and TRBJ1-1; 7 bases are a match to TRBD1. Germline V CDR1 and CDR2: SGHTA, FQGTGA. V lost 6 bases, J lost 0 bases, and 1 base stayed unmatched. The CDR3 spans 13 residues. The CDR3 reads CASRGQLNTEAFF. As DNA, the CDR3 is TGTGCCAGCAGGGGACAGCTGAACACTGAAGCTTTCTTT.

V and J are TRBV19 and TRBJ1-2; no definite D call. The ends were cut back, 3 bases at V and 3 bases at J, with 8 bases in the middle. The germline gives CDR1 LNHDA, CDR2 SQIVND (reference sequence). CDR3 length equals 13 residues. CDR3 bases: TGTGCCAGTAGTATCCCCTGGGACTATGGCTACACCTTC. Its translation is CASSIPWDYGYTF.

This chain links TRBV7-9 with TRBJ1-2; TRBD1 is a possible D gene (5 bases). CDR3 length: 14 residues. CDR1 and CDR2 from the germline V gene are SEHNR and FQNEAQ (reference sequence). Trimming removed 1 base from V and 4 bases from J, with 10 bases in between. The CDR3 DNA sequence: TGTGCCAGCAGCTTAGGAGGGGTTGCCTATGGCTACACCTTC. This sequence encodes CASSLGGVAYGYTF.

This chain joins TRBV19 and TRBJ2-5, with 7 bases fitting TRBD2. The CDR3 is 16 amino acids. Per germline, CDR1 LNHDA and CDR2 SQIVND (reference sequence). V lost 7 bases and J lost 1; bases outside the gene matches: 12. The CDR3 reads CASTRGVAGIQETQYF. The CDR3 bases are TGTGCCAGTACTCGGGGAGTAGCGGGCATCCAAGAGACCCAGTACTTC.

This clone showed up just once. The chain couples TRBV16 to TRBJ1-3; no reliable D call. Germline CDR1 KGHSY, CDR2 FQNENV. The CDR3 length is 15 residues. V lost 2 bases, J lost 2 bases, and 10 bases lay in between. This CDR3 is CASSQIATTGNTIYF. CDR3 nucleotides: TGTGCCAGCAGCCAAATTGCCACAACTGGAAACACCATATATTTT.

This clone was picked up one time. CDR3 amino acids: CATRFSASGELFF. The DNA of the CDR3 is TGCGCCACCCGATTCAGCGCGTCCGGGGAGCTGTTTTTT. The J gene is TRBJ2-2, the V gene TRBV5-1, with D hard to call. The CDR3 sequence is 13 residues long. Per germline, CDR1 SGHRS and CDR2 YFSETQ. The V and J ends lost 9 bases and 6 bases respectively, with 15 bases between them.

The rearrangement links TRBV19 to TRBJ2-7; the D is unclear. Germline CDR1 and CDR2: LNHDA and SQIVND (reference sequence). Trimming removed 1 base at V and 0 bases at J, with 13 bases between. The CDR3 is made up of 16 amino acids. DNA of the CDR3: TGTGCCAGTAGTATAGGCCACACAAGTAGCTCCTACGAGCAGTACTTC. As protein: CASSIGHTSSSYEQYF.

The chain combines TRBV28 with TRBJ2-4; weak D call: TRBD2 (6 bases). Germline CDR1 is MDHEN and CDR2 is SYDVKM. CDR3 length: 16 residues. Trimming left V 4 bases short and J 3 bases short, with 16 bases between. In nucleotides, the CDR3 is TGTGCCAGCAGTTGGTGGCGGGAAAGGAACAAAAACATTCAGTACTTC. Its translation is CASSWWRERNKNIQYF. The full variable domain, with the rest looked up from reference TRBV28 and TRBJ2-4, is DVKVTQSSRYLVKRTGEKVFLECVQDMDHENMFWYRQDPGLGLRLIYFSYDVKMKEKGDIPEGYSVSREKKERFSLILESASTNQTSMYLCASSWWRERNKNIQYFGAGTRLSVL.